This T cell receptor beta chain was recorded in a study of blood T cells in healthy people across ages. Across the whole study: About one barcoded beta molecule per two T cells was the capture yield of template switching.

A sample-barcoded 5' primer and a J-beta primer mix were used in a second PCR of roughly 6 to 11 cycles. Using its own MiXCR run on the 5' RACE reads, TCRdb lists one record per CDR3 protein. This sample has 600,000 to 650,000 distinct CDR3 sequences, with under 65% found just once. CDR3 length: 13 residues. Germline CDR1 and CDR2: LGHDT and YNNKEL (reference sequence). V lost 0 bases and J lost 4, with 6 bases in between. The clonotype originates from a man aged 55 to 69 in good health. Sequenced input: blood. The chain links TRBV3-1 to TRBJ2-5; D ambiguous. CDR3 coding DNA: TGTGCCAGCAGCCAAGATGTTGCAGAGACCCAGTACTTC. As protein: CASSQDVAETQYF.